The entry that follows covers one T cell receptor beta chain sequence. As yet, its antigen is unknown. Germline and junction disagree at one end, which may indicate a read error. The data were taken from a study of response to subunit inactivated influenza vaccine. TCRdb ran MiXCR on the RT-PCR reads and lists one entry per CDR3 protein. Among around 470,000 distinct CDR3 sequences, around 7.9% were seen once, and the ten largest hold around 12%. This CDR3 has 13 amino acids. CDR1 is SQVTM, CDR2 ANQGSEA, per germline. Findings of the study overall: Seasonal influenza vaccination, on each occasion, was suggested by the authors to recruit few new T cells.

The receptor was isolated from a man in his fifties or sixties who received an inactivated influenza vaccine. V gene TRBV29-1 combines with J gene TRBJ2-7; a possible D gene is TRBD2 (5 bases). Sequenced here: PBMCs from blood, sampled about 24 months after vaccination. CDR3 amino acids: CSVQPGLGTVEHF. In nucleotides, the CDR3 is TGCAGCGTCCAACCGGGGTTAGGAACAGTGGAGCACTTC.